Following are 30 T cell receptor beta chains from one sample sequenced in a study of T cells in Graves' hyperthyroidism and ophthalmopathy. TCR beta CDR3 region amplification was performed from RNA transcripts. The HTBI primer set was used in a first-round RT-PCR of the TCR CDR3. Each CDR3 protein gets one entry after TCRdb re-called the multiplex PCR reads with MiXCR. The table includes 550,000 to 650,000 distinct CDR3 sequences, approximately 15% detected once. The material sequenced was blood. All receptors derive from a woman under 40 with Graves' hyperthyroidism that later progressed to Graves' ophthalmopathy.

Ten or more counts support this clonotype. The chain employs TRBV28 and TRBJ2-5; 11 bases are a match to TRBD2. Germline V CDR1 and CDR2: MDHEN, SYDVKM. V lost 5 bases, J lost 6 bases, and 14 bases stayed unmatched. The CDR3 spans 17 residues. The CDR3 sequence: CASSPTSGEWSLKTQYF. The CDR3 nucleotides read TGTGCCAGCAGTCCGACTAGCGGGGAGTGGTCCCTGAAGACCCAGTACTTC.

This clonotype has at least ten counts. The rearrangement uses TRBV6-5 and TRBJ1-1; maybe TRBD1 (6 bases). V was clipped by 2 bases and J by 1 base, with 17 bases between them. The length of the CDR3 is 17 residues. Germline V gene sequence: CDR1 MNHEY, CDR2 SVGAGI. CDR3: CASSYQSRTDSNTEAFF. DNA of the CDR3: TGTGCCAGCAGTTACCAATCAAGGACAGACTCGAACACTGAAGCTTTCTTT.

There are many counts of this clonotype. J is TRBJ2-1 and V is TRBV20-1; 12 positions match TRBD2. CDR3 size: 14 residues. The germline V gene encodes CDR1 DFQATT and CDR2 SNEGSKA (reference sequence). J lost 6 bases, V lost 4 bases, and 4 bases had no gene match. The CDR3 is CSAKLAGGRNEQFF. CDR3 DNA sequence: TGCAGTGCTAAACTAGCGGGAGGACGCAATGAGCAGTTCTTC.

This clonotype was found many times. V is TRBV12-3 or TRBV12-4 and J is TRBJ2-7, with 9 bases matching TRBD1. V dropped 7 bases and J dropped 3; count of bases not matched to a gene: 7. The CDR3 is 14 amino acids. DNA for the CDR3: TGTGCCAGCATCCTGGGGACAGGGAACTACGAGCAGTACTTC. Translating it yields CASILGTGNYEQYF.

Many counts were recorded for this clonotype. This chain joins TRBV7-2 and TRBJ1-5; 8 positions match TRBD1. Per germline, CDR1 SGHTA and CDR2 FQGNSA. CDR3 size: 15 residues. V shed 2 bases and J 6 bases; nucleotides not matched to a gene: 6. CDR3 DNA: TGTGCCAGCAGCTTAACCGGACAGGGCGGTCAGCCCCAGCATTTT. Protein sequence: CASSLTGQGGQPQHF.

Regarding this clonotype: This may be a read error, as it is one base from a much larger clone. The chain employs TRBV18 and TRBJ1-1; D not resolved. Germline values: CDR1 KGHSH, CDR2 LQKENI. The CDR3 contains 13 residues. CDR3 DNA: TGTGCCAGGTCACCACCGGAGAACACTGAAGCTTTCTTT. Translated: CARSPPENTEAFF.

The chain has TRBV20-1 and TRBJ2-3, with no clear D. Germline CDR1 DFQATT, CDR2 SNEGSKA (reference sequence). The germline V and J ends were trimmed by 3 bases and 2 bases, with 9 bases remaining between them. This CDR3 comprises 13 residues. DNA of the CDR3: TGCAGTGCTAGGGCCCTAAACACAGATACGCAGTATTTT. This codes for CSARALNTDTQYF.

The table lists this clonotype with a few counts. The chain couples TRBV19 to TRBJ2-6; D remains unclear. Trimming took off 3 bases at V and 2 bases at J, with 8 bases between the two ends. The CDR3 spans 15 residues. Germline values: CDR1 LNHDA, CDR2 SQIVND (reference sequence). The CDR3 protein is CASSIDRAGANVLTF. CDR3 in DNA: TGTGCCAGTAGTATTGACCGGGCTGGGGCCAACGTCCTGACTTTC.

The chain has TRBV11-2 and TRBJ2-3; the match to TRBD2 covers 12 bases. This CDR3 is built from 16 residues. Trimming cost V 1 base and J 5 bases; bases outside gene matches: 4. Germline CDR1 is SGHAT and CDR2 is FQNNGV. The CDR3 loop is CASSLAASGREDTQYF. Here the CDR3 DNA reads TGTGCCAGCAGCTTAGCAGCTAGCGGGAGGGAAGATACGCAGTATTTT.

This clonotype was detected many times. This chain joins TRBV19 and TRBJ2-7, with 10 nucleotides matching TRBD2. The CDR3 consists of 16 residues. CDR1 and CDR2 (germline): LNHDA, SQIVND (reference sequence). J lost 3 bases, V lost 5 bases, and 10 bases had no gene match. The DNA of the CDR3 is TGTGCCAGTAGTCCGGCTAGCGGGAGTGTCGTCTACGAGCAGTACTTC. This translates into CASSPASGSVVYEQYF.

This clonotype has ten or more counts. The genes are TRBV24-1 and TRBJ1-1; a possible D gene is TRBD1 (6 bases). In germline, CDR1 is KGHDR, CDR2 SFDVKD. Trimming removed 4 bases from V and 11 bases from J, with 16 bases in between. This CDR3 contains 13 residues. The CDR3 protein is CATSDRDTKAAFF. For the CDR3, the DNA is TGTGCCACCAGTGACCGGGACACCAAGGCGGCTTTCTTT.

In its sample, this clonotype was seen many times. The chain has TRBV9 and TRBJ1-4; 8 nucleotides line up with TRBD1. The germline V gene has CDR1 SGDLS and CDR2 YYNGEE. CDR3 length: 15 residues. With 2 bases clipped from V and 4 bases from J, the junction kept 4 bases outside the gene matches. The chain's CDR3 is CASSVGQGFNEKLFF. The CDR3 nucleotides are TGTGCCAGCAGCGTCGGACAGGGATTTAATGAAAAACTGTTTTTT.

This clonotype was seen many times. The chain carries TRBV6-6 and TRBJ1-2; D remains ambiguous. The germline CDR1 and CDR2 sequences are MNHNY and SVGAGI (reference sequence). Trimming cost V 0 bases and J 4 bases, with 21 bases left between them. CDR3 length equals 18 residues. The CDR3 DNA follows: TGTGCCAGCAGTTACTCGATAGCTTCAGCCCCTAGCACCTATGGCTACACCTTC. Its translation: CASSYSIASAPSTYGYTF.

This clonotype was seen at least ten times. The chain's CDR3 is CASSRDSGKSYEQYF. CDR3 nucleotide sequence: TGTGCCAGCAGTCGAGACTCAGGAAAATCCTACGAGCAGTACTTC. The gene calls are TRBV28 and TRBJ2-7; D unresolved. The CDR3 is made up of 15 amino acids. With 5 bases removed from V and 1 base from J, the gap between germline ends came to 15 bases. Per germline, CDR1 MDHEN and CDR2 SYDVKM.

At least ten counts were recorded for this clonotype. The CDR3 reads CASSRIGIYGYTF. The DNA of the CDR3 is TGTGCCAGCTCCCGGATTGGAATCTATGGCTACACCTTC. This rearrangement joins TRBV6-1 to TRBJ1-2; D is unresolved. The CDR3 runs to 13 residues. Trimming stripped 8 bases from V and 4 bases from J, with 14 bases between. Germline V gene sequence: CDR1 MNHNS, CDR2 SASEGT.

At least ten counts were recorded for this clonotype. The V call is TRBV7-9, the J call TRBJ1-5; unclear D gene. Germline V gene data show CDR1 as SEHNR and CDR2 as FQNEAQ (reference sequence). V was shortened by 6 bases and J by 6 bases, with 9 bases between the two germline ends. This CDR3 comprises 12 residues. CDR3: CASSDTSQPQHF. CDR3 nucleotide sequence: TGTGCCAGCAGTGACACATCTCAGCCCCAGCATTTT.

This clonotype was counted at least ten times. V is TRBV7-9 and J is TRBJ2-5; D uncertain. The CDR3 has 19 residues. V lost 0 bases, J lost 3 bases, and 23 bases lay in between. Germline values: CDR1 SEHNR, CDR2 FQNEAQ (reference sequence). The CDR3 spells CASSLARLEFTPPKETQYF. DNA of the CDR3: TGTGCCAGCAGCTTAGCGCGTCTAGAGTTCACCCCGCCGAAAGAGACCCAGTACTTC.

There are many counts of this clonotype. The chain couples TRBV28 to TRBJ2-1; TRBD2 matches 13 bases. Unmatched junction bases numbered 8, after V lost 5 bases and J lost 7 bases. The CDR3 loop spans 16 amino acids. Germline V gene data show CDR1 as MDHEN and CDR2 as SYDVKM. The CDR3 sequence is CASSLRLAGGWNEQFF. DNA of the CDR3: TGTGCCAGCAGTCTAAGACTAGCGGGAGGATGGAATGAGCAGTTCTTC.

This clonotype has just a few counts. The rearrangement links TRBV20-1 to TRBJ2-7; 7 bases line up with TRBD2. The V gene's germline CDR1 is DFQATT and CDR2 SNEGSKA (reference sequence). There are 18 residues in the CDR3. The V gene end was trimmed by 5 bases and the J gene end by 3 bases; junction bases not matched to a gene: 22. The CDR3 DNA reads TGCAGTGCTGCCGGTGGGTCGGGAGGAATAGCTGTGGGCTACGAGCAGTACTTC. Translating gives CSAAGGSGGIAVGYEQYF.

There are a few counts of this clonotype. With a much larger clone just one base away, this may be a read error. V and J are TRBV12-3 or TRBV12-4 and TRBJ2-5; D not certain. Trimming stripped 1 base from V and 5 bases from J, with 11 bases between. This CDR3 has 14 amino acids. The CDR3 nucleotides read TGTGCCAGCAGTTTAGATCCCAGTCCGGAGACCCAGTACTTC. Translated: CASSLDPSPETQYF.

This clonotype showed up many times. V gene TRBV27 combines with J gene TRBJ2-3; D is ambiguous. V was pared by 3 bases and J by 4 bases, with 5 bases between. This CDR3 has 12 residues. Germline CDR1 MNHEY, CDR2 SMNVEV (reference sequence). The CDR3 here is CASSLTPDTQYF. The CDR3 coding sequence is TGTGCCAGCAGTTTGACGCCAGATACGCAGTATTTT.

This clonotype has just a few counts. This sequence joins TRBV5-1 and TRBJ2-7; possibly TRBD1 for D (6 bases). The germline gives CDR1 SGHRS, CDR2 YFSETQ. Trimming removed 3 bases at V and 0 bases at J, with 7 bases between. The CDR3 covers 13 residues. The CDR3 loop is CASSWDNSYEQYF. The CDR3 DNA is TGCGCCAGCAGCTGGGACAACTCCTACGAGCAGTACTTC.

There are many counts of this clonotype. The CDR3 reads CASTSVRDPGSEQYF. For the CDR3, the DNA is TGTGCCAGCACCTCGGTCCGGGACCCGGGGAGCGAGCAGTACTTC. This chain connects TRBV6-1 to TRBJ2-7, with D perhaps matching TRBD1 or TRBD2 (5 bases each). This CDR3 spans 15 amino acids. CDR1 is MNHNS, CDR2 SASEGT, per germline. Trimming stripped 7 bases from V and 6 bases from J, with 22 bases between.

The chain links TRBV5-6 to TRBJ2-1; the D is unclear. V lost 2 bases, J lost 6 bases, and 12 bases lay in between. The length of the CDR3 is 14 residues. Germline assignment: CDR1 SGHDT and CDR2 YYEEEE. The CDR3 DNA reads as TGTGCCAGCAGCTTAATCTCAGCGACCAATGAGCAGTTCTTC. This gives the protein CASSLISATNEQFF.

This clonotype was counted at least ten times. The rearrangement joins TRBV7-2 to TRBJ2-3; TRBD2 might be the D (6 bases). CDR1 and CDR2 (germline): SGHTA, FQGNSA. The CDR3 runs 17 residues. Deletions cut 1 base from V and 0 bases from J, with 14 bases between. The CDR3 nucleotides are TGTGCCAGCAGCTTAGGGGGTTTAGCGGAAAGCACAGATACGCAGTATTTT. The encoded protein is CASSLGGLAESTDTQYF.

This sequence joins TRBV3-1 and TRBJ1-2, with a weak D call TRBD1 (6 bases). This CDR3 comprises 14 residues. With 0 bases removed from V and 10 bases from J, the gap between germline ends came to 15 bases. Germline-derived CDR1 and CDR2 are LGHDT and YNNKEL (reference sequence). The CDR3 loop reads CASSQDSTGRAYTF. In nucleotides, the CDR3 is TGTGCCAGCAGCCAAGATAGCACAGGGAGGGCCTACACCTTC.

This clonotype was counted only a few times. The genes are TRBV12-3 or TRBV12-4 and TRBJ2-5, with D possibly called TRBD1 or TRBD2 (7 bases each). The V end was cut by 1 base, the J end by 4 bases, with 16 bases between. The length of the CDR3 is 16 residues. CDR3 sequence (DNA): TGTGCCAGCAGTTTAGATGGTTCAGGGGGGGGAGAGACCCAGTACTTC. This translates into CASSLDGSGGGETQYF.

This clonotype was recorded a few times. The chain joins TRBV15 to TRBJ2-3; 7 bases fit TRBD2. CDR1 and CDR2 (germline): LNHNV, YYDKDF (reference sequence). CDR3 length equals 16 residues. Losses at the gene ends were 3 bases for V and 5 bases for J; bases not matched to a gene: 11. CDR3 region: CATSRGPAGREDTQYF. Here the CDR3 DNA reads TGTGCCACCAGCAGGGGGCCAGCGGGAAGGGAAGATACGCAGTATTTT.

As regards this clonotype: A much larger clone is a single base away; this may be a read error. The V and J genes are TRBV29-1 and TRBJ2-2; the match to TRBD1 covers 9 bases. The ends lost 4 bases at V and 4 bases at J; junction bases unmatched: 1. Germline CDR1 SQVTM, CDR2 ANQGSEA. The CDR3 runs 13 residues. The CDR3 protein is CSVVQGATGELFF. The CDR3 DNA sequence: TGCAGCGTTGTACAGGGGGCCACCGGGGAGCTGTTTTTT.

The chain links TRBV7-9 to TRBJ2-3; D is ambiguous. Matching the DNA end better, TRBJ1-5 makes the J call doubtful. The CDR3 contains 16 residues. Germline CDR1 and CDR2: SEHNR and FQNEAQ (reference sequence). CDR3 DNA sequence: TGTGCCAGCAGCTTAGCAACAGCTTCTAGCACAGATACGCAGCATTTT. It specifies CASSLATASSTDTQHF.